This T cell receptor beta chain was recovered during a study of response to subunit inactivated influenza vaccine. TCRdb re-called the RT-PCR reads through MiXCR, storing one row per CDR3 protein. The sample consists of hundreds of thousands of distinct CDR3 sequences, 6.5% to 8% of them appearing once. Trimming at V came to 5 bases and at J to 7 bases, leaving 6 bases not matched to a gene. This CDR3 spans 13 amino acids. The chain couples TRBV12-3 or TRBV12-4 to TRBJ2-7; 9 bases line up with TRBD1. The specimen was PBMCs from blood, collected roughly 24 months after vaccination. This clonotype was obtained from a man aged 50 to 69 who received an inactivated influenza vaccine. CDR3 in DNA: TGTGCCAGCAGTGGGACAGGGAGATGGGAGCAGTACTTC. This translates into CASSGTGRWEQYF.